This entry features one T cell receptor beta chain sequence. Its antigen is still unknown. The same CDR3 also results from other DNA sequences found in this sample. This record comes from a study of brain metastases from non-small cell lung cancer. Study-level results: Brain metastases shared most TCR repertoire with primaries, with sparse T cells. Brain metastases had lower T-cell infiltration than primary tumors. In roughly 64% of brain metastases, T-cell clones were expanded compared with matched primary tumors.

Some clones are missing from TCRdb's copy, which holds only in-frame ones; the method was immunoSEQ multiplex PCR. Among over a thousand clones, roughly 85% were seen once, and the ten largest hold more than 9%. The CDR3 totals 13 residues. CDR1 and CDR2 (germline): KGHSH, LQKENI. Trimming at V came to 4 bases and at J to 3 bases, leaving 2 bases not matched to a gene. This receptor was identified in a donor at least 40 years old with non-small cell lung cancer. Sequences were obtained from tissue from a brain metastasis. The V and J genes are TRBV18 and TRBJ1-2, with TRBD1 matching over 7 bases. The DNA for the CDR3 is TGTGCCAGCTCACGGGACAGTTACTATGGCTACACCTTC. Its protein product is CASSRDSYYGYTF. The complete variable domain, with remaining parts taken from reference TRBV18 and TRBJ1-2, reads NAGVMQNPRHLVRRRGQEARLRCSPMKGHSHVYWYRQLPEEGLKFMVYLQKENIIDESGMPKERFSAEFPKEGPSILRIQQVVRGDSAAYFCASSRDSYYGYTFGSGTRLTVV.